This T cell receptor beta chain was captured by sequencing in a study of T cells in Graves' hyperthyroidism and ophthalmopathy (dated by TCRdb to the late 2010s). For context, the study as a whole: Peripheral blood samples were taken at initial diagnosis, before any treatment was given. The paper describes TCR Vbeta CDR3 sequencing of roughly 130 peripheral blood samples, made up of 43 ophthalmopathy patients, some 80 hyperthyroidism patients and roughly 17 progressor patients. An independent validation cohort of around 19 hyperthyroidism patients and approximately 15 patients who later progressed to ophthalmopathy tested prospective prediction of ophthalmopathy. The 100 or so discovery patients were randomly divided into training and test sets at a 7:3 ratio. In roughly six Graves' hyperthyroidism patients, the study also compared T-cell repertoires from thyroid tissue with T-cell repertoires from blood. Following sampling, methimazole starting at 30 mg daily was given to hyperthyroidism patients, and high-dose intravenous methylprednisolone was given to ophthalmopathy patients. TCR V-J signatures able to tell the groups apart were searched for in a discovery cohort of some 97 patients, of whom roughly 42 had Graves' ophthalmopathy and around 57 had stable Graves' hyperthyroidism.

A patient counted as having stable Graves' hyperthyroidism if no progression to ophthalmopathy occurred over 18 months of follow-up. The hyperthyroidism patients were between 18 and 65 years old and newly diagnosed, with a disease duration of less than 2 months. Patients with uncontrolled infections, other autoimmune diseases, pregnancy or lactation were excluded. Diagnoses relied on clinical symptoms, serum thyroxine and TRAb, thyroid ultrasound and orbital computed tomography. PBMCs were isolated from about 10 ml of fresh peripheral blood by Ficoll-Paque density gradient centrifugation. Total RNA was extracted with Trizol reagent, and quality was checked on an Agilent 2100 Bioanalyzer. This clonotype was observed at least ten times. Its antigen target is currently unknown. The input lacks base qualities; no much larger clone sits a single base away. Ends trimmed: V by 2 bases, J by 5 bases; bases unmatched to a gene: 21. Including cysteine and phenylalanine, the CDR3 has 20 amino acids. Only the CDR3 region is kept as DNA, spanning 60 bases read in frame from base 1. The germline V gene (reference sequence) supplies CDR1 MNHEY and CDR2 SMNVEV.

General findings and caveats noted by the study authors: A 13 V-J signature model separated ophthalmopathy from stable hyperthyroidism, with around 91% sensitivity and 81.08% specificity in cross-validation and 80%/75% in testing. Most expanded thyroid clonotypes (frequency above 0.001) were also detected in blood, a finding suggesting that blood repertoires may reflect thyroid immune responses. Sample size was not statistically predetermined, and blinding of investigators to group allocation was not performed. During validation, the model predicted progression to ophthalmopathy a median of roughly 7.1 months ahead of onset, with just under 71% sensitivity and less than 85% specificity.

The TCR beta CDR3 regions were amplified from RNA transcripts. The TCR CDR3 was subjected to a first round of RT-PCR using the HTBI primer set and the Qiagen OneStep RT-PCR kit. The libraries were constructed in a second round of multiplex PCR and then size-selected and purified. The libraries were sequenced on an Illumina HiSeq2000 using paired-end 100 bp reads. Processing in the source paper ran as follows. SOAPnuke was used to process the raw data, throwing out any read that contained adapters or uncalled bases, had a mean Phred below 15, or lacked an exact constant-primer or identifier match. COPE v1.2.5 was used to merge high-quality paired reads, and clonotypes were defined as unique nucleotide sequences. Clonotypes were aligned to IMGT TRBV, TRBD and TRBJ reference segments using MiTCR v1.1. The analysis was restricted to V-J combinations with a frequency above 0.0001, which together covered 99.2% of the repertoires. The TCS score was defined as the ratio of F50 (clonal expansion) to E x V (chaos), calculated using BLOSUM62-based TCRdist between CDR3 peptides within each V-J. Welch's t-statistics and random forest reduced approximately 520 V-J features to 13, which were used in a naive Bayes classifier (R e1071). In-frame beta chains were kept once TCRdb had trimmed the public reads at Q25 with fastp and called clones with MiXCR. Each entry is one CDR3 protein sequence, shown with its most common DNA and genes. In this record, the V and J calls reflect TCRdb's handling and not the investigators' own analysis. The sample contains about 210,000 distinct CDR3 sequences, roughly 18% of them found a single time. The ten largest account for under 65% of the sample.

The sequenced sample consisted of blood. This clonotype was sampled from a man aged 45-65 years with Graves' hyperthyroidism. Recombination joined TRBV27 with TRBJ2-3; 8 bases in between match TRBD2. DNA sequence: TGTGCCAGCAGTTTAGTCCCCTCCCTAGCGGGCCTACTCACAAAAGATACGCAGTATTTT. This gives the protein CASSLVPSLAGLLTKDTQYF.